This T cell receptor (beta chain) comes out of a study of blood T cell repertoires in COVID-19. Study-wide context: PBMCs, B-cell-depleted T cells, or T cells provided the cDNA or gDNA that made up the material.

The V gene lost 3 bases and the J gene lost 12 bases, with 18 bases spanning the gap. The CDR3 loop spans 13 amino acids. Germline values: CDR1 MNHEY, CDR2 SVGAGI. Per the original methods: Reference gene primer amplification gave estimated nucleated cell counts. Clones were read by immunoSEQ multiplex PCR, and TCRdb kept only the in-frame ones, dropping some. V and J calls and clone size come straight from that table; D and trimming were deduced from the DNA. The sample holds about 200,000 clones, over 70% seen once. Specimen: peripheral blood. This chain joins TRBV6-5 and TRBJ2-7; D unclear. The source is an elderly woman with acute or convalescent COVID-19. As DNA, the CDR3 is TGTGCCAGCAGTTATGTTGGGCCCCAGATCCTGTACTTC. Its translation: CASSYVGPQILYF.